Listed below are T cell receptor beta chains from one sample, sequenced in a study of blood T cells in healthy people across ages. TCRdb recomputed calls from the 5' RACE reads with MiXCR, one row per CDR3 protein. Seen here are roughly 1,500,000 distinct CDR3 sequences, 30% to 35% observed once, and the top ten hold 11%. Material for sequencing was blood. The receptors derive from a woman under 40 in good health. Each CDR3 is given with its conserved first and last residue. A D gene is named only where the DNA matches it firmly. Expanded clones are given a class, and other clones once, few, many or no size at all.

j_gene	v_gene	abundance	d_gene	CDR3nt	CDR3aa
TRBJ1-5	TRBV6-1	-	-	TGTGCCAGCAGCCCCCGGGGGTGGGAAGCACGACGCAATCAGCCCCAGCATTTT	CASSPRGWEARRNQPQHF
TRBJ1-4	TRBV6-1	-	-	TGTGCCAGCAGTGAACGCTTTCGGGCAACTAATGAAAAACTGTTTTTT	CASSERFRATNEKLFF
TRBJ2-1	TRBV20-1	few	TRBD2	TGCAGTGCTATGGCCGGTTCAAAGCGGGGCTCCTACAATGAGCAGTTCTTC	CSAMAGSKRGSYNEQFF
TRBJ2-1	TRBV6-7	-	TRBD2	TGTGCCAGCAGTTACTCGAAGGCTAGCGGGGGCCATGAAGCCTACAATGAGCAGTTCTTC	CASSYSKASGGHEAYNEQFF
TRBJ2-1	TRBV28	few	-	TGTGCCAGCAGTCCCCAAGGGCAGGGGAGAAATGAGCAGTTCTTC	CASSPQGQGRNEQFF
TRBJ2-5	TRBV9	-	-	TGTGCCAGCGGCGAGGCCTTTCGGAGTGGAGAGACCCAGTACTTC	CASGEAFRSGETQYF
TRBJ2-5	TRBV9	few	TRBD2	TGTGCCAGCAGCGTATCGACCCAAACTAGCGGGAGGGTGGAGACCCAGTACTTC	CASSVSTQTSGRVETQYF
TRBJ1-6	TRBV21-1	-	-	TGTGCCAGCAGCAAAGGAGGGGGCCCTGATAATTCACCCCTCCACTTT	CASSKGGGPDNSPLHF
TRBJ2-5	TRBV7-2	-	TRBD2	TGTGCCAGCAGCCCCGGGACTAGCGGGGGACCGATGAAAGAGACCCAGTACTTC	CASSPGTSGGPMKETQYF
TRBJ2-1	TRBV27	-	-	TGTGCCAGCAGTGTTAGCGAGACCTACAATGAGCAGTTCTTC	CASSVSETYNEQFF
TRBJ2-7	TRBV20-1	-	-	TGCAGTGCGCTAGTACCCTACGAGCAGTACTTC	CSALVPYEQYF
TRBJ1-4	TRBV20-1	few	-	TGTGGTGCAGCGAGTGATAATGAAAAACTGTTTTTT	CGAASDNEKLFF
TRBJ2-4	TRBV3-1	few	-	TGTGCCAGCAGCCAAGCGGGAATTTACAATGAGCAGTACTTC	CASSQAGIYNEQYF
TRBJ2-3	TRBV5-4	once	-	TGTGCCAGCAGCTTGGTTCGGGGGGCCTCGGCAGATACGCAGTATTTT	CASSLVRGASADTQYF
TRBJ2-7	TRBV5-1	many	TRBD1	TGCGCCAGCAGCCCCAGACAGGGAACCTCCTACGAGCAGTACTTC	CASSPRQGTSYEQYF
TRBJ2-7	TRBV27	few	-	TGTGCCAGCAGTCCATCAGGACAGGCCCACGGGGGAGTATACGAGCAGTACTTC	CASSPSGQAHGGVYEQYF
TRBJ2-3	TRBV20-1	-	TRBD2	TGCAGTGCTAGAGATATACTAGCGGGGTGGGGGGATACGCAGTATTTT	CSARDILAGWGDTQYF
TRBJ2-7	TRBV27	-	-	TGTGCCAGCAGTATCGACAGGAGCTACGAGCAGTACTTC	CASSIDRSYEQYF
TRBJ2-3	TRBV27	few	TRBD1	TGTGCCAGCAGTTCGCCCGGGACAGGGATGGATACGCAGTATTTT	CASSSPGTGMDTQYF
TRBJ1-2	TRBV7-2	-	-	TGTGCCAGCAGCTCTATCTGGCAGTCCCGCTACACCTTC	CASSSIWQSRYTF
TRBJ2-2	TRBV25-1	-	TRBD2	TGTGCCAGCAGTGATCTAGCGGGGAACACCGGGGAGCTGTTTTTT	CASSDLAGNTGELFF
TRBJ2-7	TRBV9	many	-	TGTGCCAGCAGCGGCGCTCCTACTGGGGAGCAGTACTTC	CASSGAPTGEQYF
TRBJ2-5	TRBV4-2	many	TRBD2	TGTGCCAGCAGCCAAGGTCCGACTAGCGGAGGCGGAGAGACCCAGTACTTC	CASSQGPTSGGGETQYF
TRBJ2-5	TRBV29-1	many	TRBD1	TGCAGCGTGGAACAGGGGGCGGGAAAGACCCAGTACTTC	CSVEQGAGKTQYF
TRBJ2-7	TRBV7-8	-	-	TGTGCCAGCAGCTTAGAAGCGCGCCCCACCTACGAGCAGTACTTC	CASSLEARPTYEQYF
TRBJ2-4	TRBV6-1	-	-	TGTGTCAGCTCCGACTCCTTACAGAAGGGGGGTTTAGGAAACATTCAGTACTTC	CVSSDSLQKGGLGNIQYF
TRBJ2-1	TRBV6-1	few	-	TGTGCCAGCAGTGAAGTGGAGCTTTACAATGAGCAGTTCTTC	CASSEVELYNEQFF
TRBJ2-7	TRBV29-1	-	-	TGCAGCGCTGAAAAACGATCGACACGGTCTGGTTACGAGCAGTACTTC	CSAEKRSTRSGYEQYF
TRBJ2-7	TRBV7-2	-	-	TGTGCCAGCAGCCCTCGATGGAGCTCCCACGAGCAGTACTTC	CASSPRWSSHEQYF
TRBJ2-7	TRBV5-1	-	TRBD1	TGCGCCAGCAGCTCCCCACGAGGACAGGGGGGTTTCGTCGGGCAGTACTTC	CASSSPRGQGGFVGQYF
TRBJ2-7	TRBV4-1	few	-	TGCGCCAGCAGCCAAGTTATTGCCACGGGGCCCCCCTACGAGCAGTACTTC	CASSQVIATGPPYEQYF
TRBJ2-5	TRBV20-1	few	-	TGCAGTGCTAGAGACTCTAAGGGGGGAATCCAAGAGACCCAGTACTTC	CSARDSKGGIQETQYF
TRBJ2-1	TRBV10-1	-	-	TGCGCCAGCAGTGAGTCTATCGTCGGGTACTGGGTTGAGCAGTTCTTC	CASSESIVGYWVEQFF
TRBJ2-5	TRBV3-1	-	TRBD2	TGTGCCAGCAGCCTTTGGGACGGGACTAGCGGGGGGGAGACCCAGTACTTC	CASSLWDGTSGGETQYF
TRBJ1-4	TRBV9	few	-	TGTGCCTTTCGCTACCAGGGACCCGTTAATGAAAAACTGTTTTTT	CAFRYQGPVNEKLFF